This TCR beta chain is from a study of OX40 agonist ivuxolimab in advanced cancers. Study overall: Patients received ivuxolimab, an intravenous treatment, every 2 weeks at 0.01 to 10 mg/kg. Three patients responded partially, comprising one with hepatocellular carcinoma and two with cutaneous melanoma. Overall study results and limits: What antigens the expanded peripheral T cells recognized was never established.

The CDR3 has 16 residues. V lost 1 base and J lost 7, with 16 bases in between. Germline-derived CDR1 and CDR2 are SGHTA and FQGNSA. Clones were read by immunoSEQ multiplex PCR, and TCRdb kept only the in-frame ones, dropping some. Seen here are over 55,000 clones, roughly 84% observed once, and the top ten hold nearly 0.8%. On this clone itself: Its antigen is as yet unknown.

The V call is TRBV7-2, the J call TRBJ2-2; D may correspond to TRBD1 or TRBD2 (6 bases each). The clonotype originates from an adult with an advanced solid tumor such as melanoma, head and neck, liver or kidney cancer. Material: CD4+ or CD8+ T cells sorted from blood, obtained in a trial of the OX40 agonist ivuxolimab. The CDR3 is CASSLVGGQTGGELFF. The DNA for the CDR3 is TGTGCCAGCAGCTTAGTGGGGGGCCAGACCGGCGGGGAGCTGTTTTTT.